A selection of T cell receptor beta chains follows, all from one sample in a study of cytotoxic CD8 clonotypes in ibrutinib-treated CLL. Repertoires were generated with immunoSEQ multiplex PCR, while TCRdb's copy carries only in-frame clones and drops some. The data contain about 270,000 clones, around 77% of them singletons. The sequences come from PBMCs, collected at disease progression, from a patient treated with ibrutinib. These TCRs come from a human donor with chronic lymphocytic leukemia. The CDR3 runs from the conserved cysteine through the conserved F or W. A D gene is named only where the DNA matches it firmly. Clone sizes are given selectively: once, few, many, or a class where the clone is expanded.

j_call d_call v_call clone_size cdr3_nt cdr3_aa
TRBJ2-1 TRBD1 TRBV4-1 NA TGCGCCAGCAGTCAGGGGGTCCGGGCCTCCTACAATGAGCAGTTCTTC CASSQGVRASYNEQFF
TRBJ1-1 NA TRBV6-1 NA TGTGCCAGCAGTGGGGGACGGGGTACTGAAGCTTTCTTT CASSGGRGTEAFF
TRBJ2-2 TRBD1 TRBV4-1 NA TGCGCCAGCAGCCCGGGACAGGGTTGGACCGGGGAGCTGTTTTTT CASSPGQGWTGELFF
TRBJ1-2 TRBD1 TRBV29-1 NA TGCAGCGTAGACCCCGGGACAGGCCCCAATGGCTACACCTTC CSVDPGTGPNGYTF
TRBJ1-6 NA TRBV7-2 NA TGTGCCAGCAGCTTAGTATTTTCACCCCTCCACTTT CASSLVFSPLHF
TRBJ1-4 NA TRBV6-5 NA TGTGCCAGCAGTTACTATAGTGGGGGGGGTGAAAAACTGTTTTTT CASSYYSGGGEKLFF
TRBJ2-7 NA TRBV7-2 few TGTGCCAGCAGCTTAGGGCCAGAATACGAGCAGTACTTC CASSLGPEYEQYF
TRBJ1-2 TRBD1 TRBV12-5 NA TGTGCTAGTGCCCGACAGGGGGCCGCGTACTATGGCTACACCTTC CASARQGAAYYGYTF
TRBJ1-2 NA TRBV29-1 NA TGCAGCGTCCGAAGCCAGGGGAGCGAAAATGGCTACACCTTC CSVRSQGSENGYTF
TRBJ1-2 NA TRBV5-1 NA TGCGCCAGCAGCTTGGACGGGACACCGTATGGCTACACCTTC CASSLDGTPYGYTF
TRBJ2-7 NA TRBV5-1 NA TGCGCCAGCAGCCCCATGGACGCTTACGAGCAGTACTTC CASSPMDAYEQYF
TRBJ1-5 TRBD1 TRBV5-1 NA TGCGCCAGCAGCTCCGGACAGGGTAATCAGCCCCAGCATTTT CASSSGQGNQPQHF
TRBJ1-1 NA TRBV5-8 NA TGTGCCAGACCGCCGCGGGGCTCCATTGTGAACACTGAAGCTTTCTTT CARPPRGSIVNTEAFF
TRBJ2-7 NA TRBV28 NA TGTGCCAGCAGTTATCTGCAGGGGTTCGAGCAGTACTTC CASSYLQGFEQYF
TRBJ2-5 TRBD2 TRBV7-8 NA TGTGCCAGCAGCTCTCGGACTAGCGGGGGGTACCTCCAAGAGACCCAGTACTTC CASSSRTSGGYLQETQYF
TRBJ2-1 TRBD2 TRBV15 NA TGTGCCACCAGCCCGACCGGGAGGTCCTACAATGAGCAGTTCTTC CATSPTGRSYNEQFF
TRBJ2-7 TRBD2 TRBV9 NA TGTGCCAGCAGCGTAGAACTAGCGGGATGGGGGGAGCAGTACTTC CASSVELAGWGEQYF
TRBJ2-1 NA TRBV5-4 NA TGTGCCAGCAGCTCCTCTTGGGGGAATAACAATGAGCAGTTCTTC CASSSSWGNNNEQFF
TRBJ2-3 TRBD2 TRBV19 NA TGTGCCAGTAGTAAAGGCGGGAGACTATTAGATACGCAGTATTTT CASSKGGRLLDTQYF
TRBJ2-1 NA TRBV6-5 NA TGTGCCAACAAAGACAGCGTGATCGGGTACAATGAGCAGTTCTTC CANKDSVIGYNEQFF
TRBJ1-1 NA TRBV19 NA TGTGCCAGTAGTATAGGAGGACAGAACACTGAAGCTTTCTTT CASSIGGQNTEAFF
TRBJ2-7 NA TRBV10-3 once TGTGCCATCAGTGAGGCCGGACAAGCAATCTACGAGCAGTACTTC CAISEAGQAIYEQYF
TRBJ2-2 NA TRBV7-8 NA TGTGCCAGCAGCTTAGCTAGAGGGGAGCTGTTTTTT CASSLARGELFF
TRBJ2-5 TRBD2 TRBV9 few TGTGCCAGCAGCCGGGACTATCAAGAGACCCAGTACTTC CASSRDYQETQYF
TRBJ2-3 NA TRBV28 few TGTGCCAGCAGTTTAACAGGTCCCAGCACAGATACGCAGTATTTT CASSLTGPSTDTQYF
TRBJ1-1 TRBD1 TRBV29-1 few TGCAGCGTTGGGTATAGGGGGCGCATGTCCACTGAAGCTTTCTTT CSVGYRGRMSTEAFF
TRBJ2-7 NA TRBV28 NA TGTGCCAGCAGTTTACCGAAAGCGGACGAGCAGTACTTC CASSLPKADEQYF
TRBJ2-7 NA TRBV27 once TGTGCCAGCAGTATACAGGGTCGCGAGCAGTACTTC CASSIQGREQYF
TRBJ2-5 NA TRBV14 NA TGTGCCAGCAGCCAAGTAGGGGCTTTCCAAGAGACCCAGTACTTC CASSQVGAFQETQYF
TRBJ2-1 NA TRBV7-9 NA TGTGCCAGCAAGGTGGGGAATGAGCAGTTCTTC CASKVGNEQFF
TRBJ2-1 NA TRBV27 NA TGTGCCAGCAGTCCGTGGGGGGCGAGCTCCTACAATGAGCAGTTCTTC CASSPWGASSYNEQFF
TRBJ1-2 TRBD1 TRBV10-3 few TGTGCCATCCGGGGGACAGAGAACTATGGCTACACCTTC CAIRGTENYGYTF